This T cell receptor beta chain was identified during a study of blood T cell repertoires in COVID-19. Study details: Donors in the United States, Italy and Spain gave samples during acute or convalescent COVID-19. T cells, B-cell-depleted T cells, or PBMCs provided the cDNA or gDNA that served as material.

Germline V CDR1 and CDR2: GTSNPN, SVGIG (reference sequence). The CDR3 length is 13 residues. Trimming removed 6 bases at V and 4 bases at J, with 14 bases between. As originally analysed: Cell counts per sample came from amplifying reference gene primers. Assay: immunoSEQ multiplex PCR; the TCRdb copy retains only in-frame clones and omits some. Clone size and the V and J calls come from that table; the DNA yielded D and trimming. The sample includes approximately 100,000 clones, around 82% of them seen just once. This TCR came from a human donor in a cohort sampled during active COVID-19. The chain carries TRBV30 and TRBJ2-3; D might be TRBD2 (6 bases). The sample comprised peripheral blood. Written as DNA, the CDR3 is TGTGCCTGCGAACTTGGAGGGGCAGATACGCAGTATTTT. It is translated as CACELGGADTQYF.